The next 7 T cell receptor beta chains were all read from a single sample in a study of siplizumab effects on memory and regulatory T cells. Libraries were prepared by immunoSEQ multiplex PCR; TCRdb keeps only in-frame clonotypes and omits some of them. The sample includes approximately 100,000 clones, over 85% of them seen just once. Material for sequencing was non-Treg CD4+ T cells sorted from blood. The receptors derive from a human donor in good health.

CDR3 sequence: CASSQALGVGEQYF. For the CDR3, the DNA is TGCGCCAGCAGCCAAGCATTGGGGGTGGGCGAGCAGTACTTC. V and J are TRBV4-3 and TRBJ2-5; D may match TRBD1 or TRBD2 (5 bases each). The DNA end is a closer match to TRBJ2-7, so the J assignment may be wrong. Germline CDR1 reads LGHNA; CDR2 reads YSLEER. The CDR3 is made up of 14 amino acids.

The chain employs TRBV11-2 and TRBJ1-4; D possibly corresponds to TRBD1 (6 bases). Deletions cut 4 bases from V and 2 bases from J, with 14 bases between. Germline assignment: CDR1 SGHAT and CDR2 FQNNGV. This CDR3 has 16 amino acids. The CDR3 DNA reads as TGTGCCAGCAGCTCCACATCAGGGGCGACTAATGAAAAACTGTTTTTT. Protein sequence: CASSSTSGATNEKLFF. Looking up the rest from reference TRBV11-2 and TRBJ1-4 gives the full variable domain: EAGVAQSPRYKIIEKRQSVAFWCNPISGHATLYWYQQILGQGPKLLIQFQNNGVVDDSQLPKDRFSAERLKGVDSTLKIQPAKLEDSAVYLCASSSTSGATNEKLFFGSGTQLSVL.

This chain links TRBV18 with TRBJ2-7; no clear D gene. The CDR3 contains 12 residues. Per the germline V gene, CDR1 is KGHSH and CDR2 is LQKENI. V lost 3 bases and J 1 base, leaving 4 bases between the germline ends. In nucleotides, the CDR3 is TGTGCCAGCTCACCCCAGTCCTACGAGCAGTACTTC. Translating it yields CASSPQSYEQYF. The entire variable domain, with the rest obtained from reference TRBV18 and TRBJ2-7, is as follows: NAGVMQNPRHLVRRRGQEARLRCSPMKGHSHVYWYRQLPEEGLKFMVYLQKENIIDESGMPKERFSAEFPKEGPSILRIQQVVRGDSAAYFCASSPQSYEQYFGPGTRLTVT.

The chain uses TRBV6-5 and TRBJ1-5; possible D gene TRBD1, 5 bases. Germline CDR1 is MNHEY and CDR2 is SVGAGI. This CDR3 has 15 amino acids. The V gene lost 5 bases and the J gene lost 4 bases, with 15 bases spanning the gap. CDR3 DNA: TGTGCCAGCAGTGCAACCAGGGTGGGTAATCAGCCCCAGCATTTT. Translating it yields CASSATRVGNQPQHF.

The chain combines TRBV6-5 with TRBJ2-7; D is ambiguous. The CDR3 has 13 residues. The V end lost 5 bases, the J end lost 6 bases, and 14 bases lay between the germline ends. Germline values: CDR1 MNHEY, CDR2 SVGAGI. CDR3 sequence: CASSPPGIGEQYF. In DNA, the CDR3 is TGTGCCAGCAGTCCTCCTGGAATCGGCGAGCAGTACTTC.

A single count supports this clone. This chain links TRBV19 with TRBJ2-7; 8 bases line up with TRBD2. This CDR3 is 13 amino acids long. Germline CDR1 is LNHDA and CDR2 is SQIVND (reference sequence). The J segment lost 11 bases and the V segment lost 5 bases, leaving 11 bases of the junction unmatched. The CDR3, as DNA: TGTGCCAGTAGTCCCGATCGGGAGGGAAGTAAGTACTTC. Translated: CASSPDREGSKYF.

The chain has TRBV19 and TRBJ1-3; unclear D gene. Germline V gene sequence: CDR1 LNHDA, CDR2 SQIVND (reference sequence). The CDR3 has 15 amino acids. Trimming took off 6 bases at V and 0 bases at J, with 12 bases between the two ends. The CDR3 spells CASSPGGSSGNTIYF. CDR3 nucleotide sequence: TGTGCCAGTAGCCCCGGAGGCAGCTCTGGAAACACCATATATTTT.